The clone carrying this T cell receptor (beta chain) was recorded once. This sample is part of a study of metastatic and nonmetastatic thyroid tumors. Germline CDR1 SGHTA, CDR2 FQGTGA. Trimming removed 2 bases from V and 4 bases from J; junction bases left unmatched: 7. The CDR3 is 15 residues long. TCRdb re-processed the PCR reads through MiXCR. The sample includes just over 15,000 clones, around 25% of them seen just once. Thyroid surgery was performed in patients who had received no treatment beforehand. Sequencing input: tumor tissue. This sequence originates from a female donor with papillary thyroid cancer or a benign thyroid nodule (not recorded which). Some clones in this sample may be carry-over from other donors' samples. J is TRBJ1-1 and V is TRBV7-3, with TRBD1 matching over 7 bases. DNA of the CDR3: TGTGCCAGCAGCTTAGATGGGGACAGCAGCACTGAAGCTTTCTTT. Translating it yields CASSLDGDSSTEAFF.